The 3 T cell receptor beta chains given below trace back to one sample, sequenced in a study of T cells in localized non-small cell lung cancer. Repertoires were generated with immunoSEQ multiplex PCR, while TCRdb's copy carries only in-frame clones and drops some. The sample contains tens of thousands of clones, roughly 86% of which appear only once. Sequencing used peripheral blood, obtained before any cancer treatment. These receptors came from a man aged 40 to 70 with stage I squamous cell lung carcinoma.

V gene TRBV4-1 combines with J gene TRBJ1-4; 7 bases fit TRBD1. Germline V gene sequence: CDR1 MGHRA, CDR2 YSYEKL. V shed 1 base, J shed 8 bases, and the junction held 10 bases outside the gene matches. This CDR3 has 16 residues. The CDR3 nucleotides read TGCGCCAGCAGCCAAGGACAGGGTGGAGTTTGGGAAAAACTGTTTTTT. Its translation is CASSQGQGGVWEKLFF.

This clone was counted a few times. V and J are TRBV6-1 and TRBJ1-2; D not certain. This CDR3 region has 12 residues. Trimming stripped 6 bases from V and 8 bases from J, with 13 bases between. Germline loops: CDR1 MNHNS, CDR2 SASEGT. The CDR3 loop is CASREGWGGYTF. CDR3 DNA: TGTGCCAGCAGGGAGGGCTGGGGAGGCTACACCTTC.

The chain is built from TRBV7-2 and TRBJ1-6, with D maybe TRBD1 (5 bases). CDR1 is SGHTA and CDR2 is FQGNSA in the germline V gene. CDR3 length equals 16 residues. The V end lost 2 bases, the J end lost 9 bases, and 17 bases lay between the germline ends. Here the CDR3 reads CASSLYLRQGGSPLHF. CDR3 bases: TGTGCCAGCAGCTTATATCTTAGGCAGGGCGGTTCACCCCTCCACTTT.